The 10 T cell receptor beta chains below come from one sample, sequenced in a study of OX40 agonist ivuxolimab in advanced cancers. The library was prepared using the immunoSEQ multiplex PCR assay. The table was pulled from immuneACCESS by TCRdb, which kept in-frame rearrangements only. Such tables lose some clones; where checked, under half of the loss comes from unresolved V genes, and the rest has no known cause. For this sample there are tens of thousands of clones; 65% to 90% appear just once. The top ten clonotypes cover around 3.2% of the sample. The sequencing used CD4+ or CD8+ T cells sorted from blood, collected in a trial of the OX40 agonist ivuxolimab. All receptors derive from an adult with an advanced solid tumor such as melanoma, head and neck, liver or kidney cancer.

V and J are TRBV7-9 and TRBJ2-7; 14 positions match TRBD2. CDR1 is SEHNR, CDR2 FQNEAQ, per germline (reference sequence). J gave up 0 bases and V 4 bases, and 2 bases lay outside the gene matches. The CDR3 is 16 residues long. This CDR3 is CASSWTSGGFSYEQYF. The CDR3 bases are TGTGCCAGCAGCTGGACTAGCGGGGGGTTCTCCTACGAGCAGTACTTC.

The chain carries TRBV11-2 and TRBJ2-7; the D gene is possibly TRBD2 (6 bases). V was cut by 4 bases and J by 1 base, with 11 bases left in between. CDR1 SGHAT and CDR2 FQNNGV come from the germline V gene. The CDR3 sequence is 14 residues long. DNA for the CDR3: TGTGCCAGCAGCTACCGGGAGAGTTCCTACGAGCAGTACTTC. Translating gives CASSYRESSYEQYF.

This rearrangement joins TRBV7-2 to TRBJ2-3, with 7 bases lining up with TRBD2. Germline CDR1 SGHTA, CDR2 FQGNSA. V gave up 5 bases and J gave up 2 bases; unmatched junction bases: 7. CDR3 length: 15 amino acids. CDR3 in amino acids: CASSRKTSDTDTQYF. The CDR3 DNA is TGTGCCAGCAGCCGGAAAACTAGCGACACAGATACGCAGTATTTT. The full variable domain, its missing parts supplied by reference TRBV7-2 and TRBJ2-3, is GAGVSQSPSNKVTEKGKDVELRCDPISGHTALYWYRQSLGQGLEFLIYFQGNSAPDKSGLPSDRFSAERTGGSVSTLTIQRTQQEDSAVYLCASSRKTSDTDTQYFGPGTRLTVL.

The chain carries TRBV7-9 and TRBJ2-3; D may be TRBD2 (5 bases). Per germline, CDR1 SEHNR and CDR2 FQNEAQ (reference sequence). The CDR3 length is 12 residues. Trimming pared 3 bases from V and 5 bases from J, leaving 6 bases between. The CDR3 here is CASSFREDTQYF. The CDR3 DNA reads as TGTGCCAGCAGCTTCCGGGAAGATACGCAGTATTTT.

Here the CDR3 DNA reads TGTGCCAGCAGCTTTAACAGGGGAGGGGGAACTGAAGCTTTCTTT. Translating it yields CASSFNRGGGTEAFF. The rearrangement joins TRBV7-2 to TRBJ1-1; 7 bases map to TRBD1. The J segment lost 5 bases and the V segment lost 3 bases, leaving 9 bases of the junction unmatched. Per the germline V gene, CDR1 is SGHTA and CDR2 is FQGNSA. This CDR3 has 15 amino acids.

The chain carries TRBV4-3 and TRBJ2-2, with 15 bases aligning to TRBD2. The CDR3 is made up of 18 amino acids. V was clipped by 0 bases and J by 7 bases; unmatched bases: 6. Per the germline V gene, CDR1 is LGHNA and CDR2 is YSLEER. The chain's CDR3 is CASSQDRTSGGAGGELFF. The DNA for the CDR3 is TGCGCCAGCAGCCAAGATAGGACTAGCGGGGGGGCCGGCGGGGAGCTGTTTTTT.

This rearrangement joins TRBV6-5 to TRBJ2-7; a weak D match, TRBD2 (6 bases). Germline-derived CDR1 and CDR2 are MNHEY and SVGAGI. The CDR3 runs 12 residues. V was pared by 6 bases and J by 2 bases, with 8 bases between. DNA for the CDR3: TGTGCCAGCAGAGGCGGGACCTACGAGCAGTACTTC. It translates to CASRGGTYEQYF.

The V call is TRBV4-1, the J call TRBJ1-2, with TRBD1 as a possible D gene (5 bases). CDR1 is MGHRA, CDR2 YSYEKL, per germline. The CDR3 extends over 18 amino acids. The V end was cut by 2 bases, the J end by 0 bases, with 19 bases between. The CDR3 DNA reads TGCGCCAGCAGCCAAAGCCGGGACGTCGGACTTTCTAACTATGGCTACACCTTC. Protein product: CASSQSRDVGLSNYGYTF.

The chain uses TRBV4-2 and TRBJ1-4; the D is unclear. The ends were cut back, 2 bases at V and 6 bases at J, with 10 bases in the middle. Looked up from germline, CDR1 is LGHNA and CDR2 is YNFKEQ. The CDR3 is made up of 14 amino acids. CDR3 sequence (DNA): TGTGCCAGCAGCCAAATGGATGGCGATGAAAAACTGTTTTTT. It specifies CASSQMDGDEKLFF.

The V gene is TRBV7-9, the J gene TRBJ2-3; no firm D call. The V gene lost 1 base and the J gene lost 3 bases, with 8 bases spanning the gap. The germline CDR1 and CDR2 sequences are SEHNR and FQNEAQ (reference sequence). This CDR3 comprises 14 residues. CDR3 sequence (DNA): TGTGCCAGCAGCTTAGGGGGAACTACAGATACGCAGTATTTT. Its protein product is CASSLGGTTDTQYF.